Reported below is one T cell receptor beta chain. The sample belongs to a study of T cell responses to AZD1222 COVID-19 vaccine. Here immunoSEQ multiplex PCR was the method, and the copy in TCRdb shows in-frame clones only, minus some. The sample has fewer than 150,000 clones; about 89% are singletons. The material was peripheral blood, obtained 28 days after the second AZD1222 dose. This receptor was taken from an adult who received the AZD1222 COVID-19 vaccine.

The CDR3 nucleotides read TGTGCCAGCAGTTACGCTGGTTACAATGAGCAGTTCTTC. Translated, it gives CASSYAGYNEQFF. The chain uses TRBV6-5 and TRBJ2-1; D gene unclear. V was pared by 2 bases and J by 4 bases, with 6 bases between. Germline CDR1 reads MNHEY; CDR2 reads SVGAGI. The CDR3 has 13 residues.